The T cell receptor beta chain described here comes from a study of vaccination effects on CD4 cells after COVID-19. Researchers isolated CD4+ T cells once approximately eleven days of culture had elapsed. Two-dose BNT162b2 or mRNA-1273 vaccination was given to participants. The germline CDR1 and CDR2 sequences are LNHDA and SQIVND (reference sequence). The CDR3 totals 14 residues. V lost 3 bases to trimming and J lost 5 bases, with 11 bases between them. The repertoire was sequenced with immunoSEQ multiplex PCR; TCRdb's copy has only in-frame clones and lacks some. The data hold 66,000 or so clones, with 70% to 80% observed a single time. Regarding this clone: What it binds is not known.

The V call is TRBV19, the J call TRBJ1-5; D is ambiguous. The starting material was CD4+ T cells from PBMCs cultured without peptide, obtained after COVID-19 vaccination. This TCR was recovered from a human donor who received a COVID-19 vaccine. CDR3 coding DNA: TGTGCCAGTAGTATGCCCGGACGGTATCAGCCCCAGCATTTT. This codes for CASSMPGRYQPQHF.